One and the same sample provided the 23 T cell receptor beta chains below, sequenced in a study of CXCR3-negative and CXCR3-positive naive CD8 T cells. All TRB cDNA libraries came from 5' RACE performed with UMI labels. TCRdb re-called the 5' RACE reads and gives one entry per CDR3 protein, without DNA. The sample table includes 100,000 to 150,000 distinct CDR3 sequences. The sequencing input was naive CXCR3- CD8+ T cells from blood. Stated subset: CD45RO-CCR7+CD27+CD95- naive CD8+ T cells lacking CXCR3 (TNR3-). These receptors all stem from a human donor in good health. Some clones in this sample may be carry-over from other donors' samples.

The chain has TRBV29-1 and TRBJ2-1; TCRdb's D call of TRBD1 is untestable without DNA. This CDR3 has 17 amino acids. Per germline, CDR1 SQVTM and CDR2 ANQGSEA. The CDR3 sequence is CSAQGVVGETSYNEQFF.

The rearrangement links TRBV7-7 to TRBJ2-3; there is no DNA to check the TCRdb D call of TRBD2. The germline V gene encodes CDR1 SSHAT and CDR2 FNYEAQ (reference sequence). This CDR3 has 14 residues. This chain's CDR3 is CASSLGLEADTQYF.

This chain connects TRBV29-1 to TRBJ2-5; no DNA is available, so the TRBD2 call from TCRdb remains unchecked. The CDR3 has 15 residues. Germline values: CDR1 SQVTM, CDR2 ANQGSEA. This CDR3 reads CSVDGLAGGQETQYF.

The chain is built from TRBV7-6 and TRBJ2-1. The CDR3 has 14 residues. Germline-derived CDR1 and CDR2 are SGHVS and FNYEAQ. CDR3 region: CASSFRDSDNEQFF.

The gene calls are TRBV6-5 and TRBJ1-2; the D gene TCRdb calls, TRBD1, cannot be checked with no DNA. Germline V gives CDR1 MNHEY, CDR2 SVGAGI. The CDR3 loop spans 15 amino acids. CDR3: CASSFTTGSNYGYTF.

The chain recombines TRBV28 with TRBJ1-1; TCRdb lists TRBD1, though no DNA is available to test this call. Germline CDR1 is MDHEN and CDR2 is SYDVKM. This CDR3 contains 14 residues. CDR3 region: CASSPLSEGTEAFF.

The V and J genes are TRBV7-6 and TRBJ2-1; TCRdb picks TRBD1, but there is no DNA to check that call. Germline CDR1 is SGHVS and CDR2 is FNYEAQ. The length of the CDR3 is 15 residues. The CDR3 spells CASSIRDSLWNEQFF. Full variable domain (remainder filled in from reference TRBV7-6 and TRBJ2-1): GAGVSQSPRYKVTKRGQDVALRCDPISGHVSLYWYRQALGQGPEFLTYFNYEAQQDKSGLPNDRFSAERPEGSISTLTIQRTEQRDSAMYRCASSIRDSLWNEQFFGPGTRLTVL.

The chain employs TRBV6-2 or TRBV6-3 and TRBJ1-5. Germline V lookup: CDR1 MNHEY, CDR2 SVGEGT. The CDR3 spans 12 residues. The CDR3 spells CASSIQDQPQHF.

The chain has TRBV13 and TRBJ2-1; TCRdb indicates TRBD2, and absent DNA this call remains unverified. This CDR3 is 18 amino acids long. The germline CDR1 and CDR2 sequences are PRHDT and FYEKMQ (reference sequence). The CDR3: CASSLEGLAVWSYNEQFF.

V is TRBV5-1 and J is TRBJ2-2; the D call from TCRdb, TRBD1, cannot be confirmed without DNA. Germline CDR1 is SGHRS and CDR2 is YFSETQ. This CDR3 spans 20 amino acids. The CDR3 region is CASSFLGLDSGTGFTGELFF.

The chain is built from TRBV12-3 or TRBV12-4 and TRBJ1-2; TCRdb proposes TRBD1, but this gene call is untestable without DNA. This CDR3 has 16 residues. CDR3 loop: CASSPDGGPRRWGYTF.

The rearrangement uses TRBV19 and TRBJ2-7; as DNA is missing, the TRBD1 call by TCRdb cannot be tested. This CDR3 comprises 14 residues. Per the germline V gene, CDR1 is LNHDA and CDR2 is SQIVND (reference sequence). CDR3: CASSIGGTAYEQYF.

This chain joins TRBV29-1 and TRBJ2-1; with no DNA, the TCRdb D assignment of TRBD1 cannot be verified. This CDR3 is 16 amino acids long. The germline CDR1 and CDR2 sequences are SQVTM and ANQGSEA. The CDR3: CSVPGGGGNRGNEQFF.

The chain's CDR3 is CSVELAGTQETQYF. The J gene is TRBJ2-5, the V gene TRBV29-1; absent DNA, TCRdb's TRBD2 call cannot be checked. CDR3 length: 14 residues. CDR1 and CDR2 from the germline V gene are SQVTM and ANQGSEA.

The rearrangement uses TRBV6-5 and TRBJ2-3; TCRdb's D call of TRBD2 is untestable without DNA. Looked up from germline, CDR1 is MNHEY and CDR2 is SVGAGI. The CDR3 extends over 12 amino acids. The CDR3 protein is CASRSGEVTQYF.

The CDR3: CASSTGPDNEQYF. The gene calls are TRBV6-5 and TRBJ2-7; TCRdb's D call, TRBD1, is unchecked because there is no DNA. This CDR3 region has 13 residues. The germline V gene has CDR1 MNHEY and CDR2 SVGAGI.

V is TRBV6-5 and J is TRBJ2-1; the TRBD1 assignment by TCRdb is unverifiable without DNA. This CDR3 spans 15 amino acids. The germline CDR1 and CDR2 sequences are MNHEY and SVGAGI. CDR3 in amino acids: CASSYSGQGADEQFF.

This chain uses TRBV29-1 with TRBJ1-1; the TCRdb call, TRBD1, lacks DNA for checking. This CDR3 comprises 12 residues. Germline V gives CDR1 SQVTM, CDR2 ANQGSEA. The CDR3 loop reads CSAGQGNTEAFF.

This chain connects TRBV5-1 to TRBJ2-5; TCRdb selects TRBD1, and the lack of DNA leaves this call unchecked. The CDR3 is 17 residues long. Germline V lookup: CDR1 SGHRS, CDR2 YFSETQ. CDR3 region: CASSPPGGGGYQETQYF.

The chain employs TRBV29-1 and TRBJ2-5; lacking DNA, the TRBD1 call made by TCRdb goes unchecked. From germline, CDR1 is SQVTM and CDR2 ANQGSEA. CDR3 length: 17 residues. The CDR3 spells CSVEGEVDSKYQETQYF.

V gene TRBV29-1 combines with J gene TRBJ2-3; there is no DNA to check the TCRdb D call of TRBD1. CDR3 length equals 15 residues. The germline V gene has CDR1 SQVTM and CDR2 ANQGSEA. CDR3 region: CSAPKPGQRTDTQYF.

The rearrangement uses TRBV12-3 or TRBV12-4 and TRBJ2-1; with no DNA, the TCRdb D assignment of TRBD2 cannot be verified. There are 15 residues in the CDR3. Here the CDR3 reads CASSTGTSGFNEQFF.

The chain is built from TRBV5-1 and TRBJ1-1. The germline V gene has CDR1 SGHRS and CDR2 YFSETQ. This CDR3 is built from 12 residues. CDR3 region: CASSFVGSEAFF.